The 18 T cell receptor beta chains presented below share a single source sample, sequenced in a study of T cell repertoires in cytomegalovirus infection. TCRdb re-derived calls from the reads in MiXCR, one entry per CDR3 protein. The sample records 150,000 or so distinct CDR3 sequences, about 15% being singletons. The sequencing input was CD8+ T cells from PBMCs. The receptors were gathered from a human donor in good health (CMV status not recorded). Some clones in this sample may be carry-over from other donors' samples.

The rearrangement uses TRBV20-1 and TRBJ2-1; tentative D call: TRBD1 (5 bases). The CDR3 totals 13 residues. Germline lookup yields CDR1 DFQATT and CDR2 SNEGSKA (reference sequence). V dropped 2 bases and J dropped 3 bases, with 8 bases sitting between them. The CDR3 spells CSARNRNYNEQFF. The CDR3 DNA sequence: TGCAGTGCTAGAAACAGGAACTACAATGAGCAGTTCTTC.

The CDR3 nucleotides are TGTGCCAGCAGGACTACTGGGGGCGAGCAGTACTTC. Amino acid sequence: CASRTTGGEQYF. This chain links TRBV3-1 with TRBJ2-7; D is tentatively TRBD1 or TRBD2 (5 bases each). The V and J ends lost 6 bases and 6 bases respectively, with 12 bases between them. Per the germline V gene, CDR1 is LGHDT and CDR2 is YNNKEL (reference sequence). There are 12 residues in the CDR3.

This clonotype was detected ten times or more. The V call is TRBV6-2 or TRBV6-3, the J call TRBJ2-5; D is possibly TRBD2 (6 bases). The V end was cut by 5 bases, the J end by 2 bases, with 9 bases between. The CDR3 has 13 amino acids. Germline loops: CDR1 MNHEY, CDR2 SVGEGT. The CDR3, as DNA: TGTGCCAGCAGTGGGACTGCACAAGAGACCCAGTACTTC. The encoded protein is CASSGTAQETQYF.

This clonotype appeared a few times. This chain joins TRBV30 and TRBJ2-2, with 8 nucleotides matching TRBD1. V trimming: 0 bases; J trimming: 8 bases; junction bases outside the gene matches: 11. Germline CDR1 is GTSNPN and CDR2 is SVGIG (reference sequence). This CDR3 is built from 16 residues. CDR3 sequence: CAWSVSGTGPGGELFF. CDR3 DNA: TGTGCCTGGAGTGTATCCGGGACAGGACCGGGTGGGGAGCTGTTTTTT.

This clonotype was detected a few times. The gene calls are TRBV28 and TRBJ2-3; possibly TRBD2 for D (6 bases). The CDR3 consists of 15 residues. Germline V CDR1 and CDR2: MDHEN, SYDVKM. Trimming removed 6 bases from V and 3 bases from J, with 16 bases in between. CDR3 nucleotide sequence: TGTGCCAGCAGCCGACCGAGGGAGGTGACAGATACGCAGTATTTT. This codes for CASSRPREVTDTQYF. The whole variable domain, filled in from reference TRBV28 and TRBJ2-3, reads DVKVTQSSRYLVKRTGEKVFLECVQDMDHENMFWYRQDPGLGLRLIYFSYDVKMKEKGDIPEGYSVSREKKERFSLILESASTNQTSMYLCASSRPREVTDTQYFGPGTRLTVL.

This clonotype was counted between two and nine times. This chain connects TRBV11-2 to TRBJ1-1; TRBD1 matches at 9 bases. V dropped 6 bases and J dropped 3; count of bases not matched to a gene: 11. The CDR3 sequence is 16 residues long. Germline V gene lookup returns CDR1 SGHAT and CDR2 FQNNGV. The CDR3 DNA reads as TGTGCCAGCAGACCGGACAGGGGCAGCTTGGACACTGAAGCTTTCTTT. Its protein product is CASRPDRGSLDTEAFF.

This clonotype appeared many times. The chain has TRBV7-3 and TRBJ1-3; no clear D gene. The V and J ends lost 3 bases and 2 bases respectively, with 11 bases between them. The CDR3 loop spans 15 amino acids. Germline V CDR1 and CDR2: SGHTA, FQGTGA. The CDR3 DNA reads as TGTGCCAGCAGCTTGGGCAGCGGACCTGGAAACACCATATATTTT. Translated, it gives CASSLGSGPGNTIYF.

The V gene is TRBV5-1, the J gene TRBJ1-1; D possibly corresponds to TRBD1 (6 bases). Trimming stripped 0 bases from V and 1 base from J, with 10 bases between. This CDR3 contains 15 residues. Germline V gene data show CDR1 as SGHRS and CDR2 as YFSETQ. The CDR3 DNA is TGCGCCAGCAGCTTGGCCTACAGGGAGAACACTGAAGCTTTCTTT. It encodes CASSLAYRENTEAFF. Supplemented by reference TRBV5-1 and TRBJ1-1, the full variable domain reads KAGVTQTPRYLIKTRGQQVTLSCSPISGHRSVSWYQQTPGQGLQFLFEYFSETQRNKGNFPGRFSGRQFSNSRSEMNVSTLELGDSALYLCASSLAYRENTEAFFGQGTRLTVV.

The chain couples TRBV7-2 to TRBJ2-5; 12 bases fit TRBD2. Germline V gene data show CDR1 as SGHTA and CDR2 as FQGNSA. Germline trimming cut 4 bases from V and 1 base from J; bases unmatched to any gene: 7. CDR3 length equals 17 residues. The CDR3 is CASSSSLAGGIQETQYF. CDR3 DNA: TGTGCCAGCAGCTCTTCACTAGCGGGGGGAATCCAAGAGACCCAGTACTTC. Using reference TRBV7-2 and TRBJ2-5 for the parts outside the CDR3, the full variable domain is GAGVSQSPSNKVTEKGKDVELRCDPISGHTALYWYRQSLGQGLEFLIYFQGNSAPDKSGLPSDRFSAERTGGSVSTLTIQRTQQEDSAVYLCASSSSLAGGIQETQYFGPGTRLLVL.

The table lists this clonotype with a few counts. The J gene is TRBJ2-7, the V gene TRBV6-1; D may be TRBD1 (6 bases). The CDR3 runs to 12 residues. Between the trimmed V and J ends, which lost 6 bases and 5 bases, there was a span of 11 bases. Germline-derived CDR1 and CDR2 are MNHNS and SASEGT. CDR3 coding DNA: TGTGCCAGCAGCCCCTACAGGGACGAGCAGTACTTC. Protein: CASSPYRDEQYF.

V is TRBV20-1 and J is TRBJ2-3; TRBD2 aligns across 13 bases. The CDR3 loop spans 19 amino acids. V was pared by 0 bases and J by 4 bases, with 13 bases of the junction left unmatched. Germline V lookup: CDR1 DFQATT, CDR2 SNEGSKA (reference sequence). CDR3 DNA: TGCAGTGCTAGAGATCTCTTTGGTACTAGCGGGAGGGCGGCAGATACGCAGTATTTT. It encodes CSARDLFGTSGRAADTQYF.

This clonotype was observed a handful of times. The chain carries TRBV6-2 or TRBV6-3 and TRBJ2-1; the D gene is possibly TRBD2 (5 bases). V lost 7 bases and J 8 bases, leaving 15 bases between the germline ends. Looked up from germline, CDR1 is MNHEY and CDR2 is SVGEGT. This CDR3 contains 13 residues. This CDR3 is CASTGLAGDEQFF. The CDR3 DNA sequence: TGTGCCAGCACCGGGCTAGCAGGTGATGAGCAGTTCTTC.

This clonotype was detected a few times. The chain joins TRBV11-3 to TRBJ2-2; unclear D gene. The CDR3 consists of 13 residues. Germline values: CDR1 SGHNT, CDR2 YENEEA. Trimming removed 4 bases from V and 5 bases from J, with 8 bases in between. This CDR3 is CASSSYQTGELFF. The CDR3 DNA follows: TGTGCCAGCAGCTCCTACCAGACCGGGGAGCTGTTTTTT. The full variable domain, its missing parts supplied by reference TRBV11-3 and TRBJ2-2, is EAGVVQSPRYKIIEKKQPVAFWCNPISGHNTLYWYLQNLGQGPELLIRYENEEAVDDSQLPKDRFSAERLKGVDSTLKIQPAELGDSAVYLCASSSYQTGELFFGEGSRLTVL.

The V gene is TRBV7-9, the J gene TRBJ2-5; 10 bases align to TRBD2. The CDR3 has 13 residues. Unmatched junction bases numbered 2, after V lost 7 bases and J lost 3 bases. Germline V gives CDR1 SEHNR, CDR2 FQNEAQ (reference sequence). CDR3 protein: CASMLAGEETQYF. CDR3 sequence (DNA): TGTGCCAGCATGCTAGCGGGGGAAGAGACCCAGTACTTC.

A few counts support this clonotype. The chain links TRBV6-6 to TRBJ2-1; TRBD2 matches at 8 bases. This CDR3 has 18 amino acids. Germline V gives CDR1 MNHNY, CDR2 SVGAGI (reference sequence). V was clipped by 6 bases and J by 9 bases; unmatched bases: 22. DNA for the CDR3: TGTGCCAGCAGCCTATCACCCGGGACTAGAGCGCCCGCGATTGAGCAGTTCTTC. Amino acids: CASSLSPGTRAPAIEQFF.

The CDR3 DNA is TGTGCCAGCAGCTTAGTCGGATCTGGAAACACCATATATTTT. It encodes CASSLVGSGNTIYF. The chain carries TRBV7-8 and TRBJ1-3; D uncertain. V lost 1 base and J lost 1, with 5 bases in between. The CDR3 length is 14 residues. Germline CDR1 SGHVS, CDR2 FQNEAQ.

The rearrangement joins TRBV5-4 to TRBJ2-1; 9 nucleotides agree with TRBD1. This CDR3 region has 15 residues. The V gene end was trimmed by 5 bases and the J gene end by 9 bases; junction bases not matched to a gene: 12. Germline CDR1 is SGHNT and CDR2 is YYREEE (reference sequence). CDR3 protein: CASSPTGQGFGEQFF. CDR3 DNA sequence: TGTGCCAGCAGTCCGACGGGACAGGGATTCGGTGAGCAGTTCTTC.

This clonotype was observed many times. CDR3 coding DNA: TGTGCCAGCAGCCACACACAATTCGGACAGGGGACCACCGGGGAGCTGTTTTTT. Amino acids: CASSHTQFGQGTTGELFF. This chain connects TRBV7-8 to TRBJ2-2, with 9 nucleotides matching TRBD1. Trimming took 5 bases from V and 4 from J; bases not matched to a gene: 14. Germline V CDR1 and CDR2: SGHVS, FQNEAQ. This CDR3 region has 18 residues.